This TCR beta chain was identified in a study of T-cell reconstitution after alpha-beta-depleted transplantation in children listed by TCRdb under 2016. Regarding the complete study: Using TCR repertoire profiling, the study quantitatively followed how T-cell immune reconstitution unfolded in children after TCRalphabeta/CD19-depleted allogeneic hematopoietic cell transplantation. What the study reported, not specific to this receptor: Over the following months the frequencies of hyperexpanded clones went down, and after one year T-cell counts and TCRbeta diversity were mostly credited to newly produced T cells. Apparently early alphabetaT-cell count recovery about two months after transplant reportedly relied on only several hundred rapidly expanded clones derived from non-depleted graft cells. In some patients, the high TCRbeta diversity seen at day 60 was put down to recipient T cells and intrathymic progenitors that had survived conditioning.

The sample's treatment or condition label, decoded: allogeneic hematopoietic cell transplantation with graft depleted of TCRalphabeta T cells and CD19 B cells. Transplant recipients were children who received TCRalphabeta/CD19-depleted allogeneic hematopoietic cell grafts. This clonotype has at least ten counts. Its cognate antigen has yet to be identified. Qualities for individual bases were not recorded, and no much larger clone is one base off. Libraries were constructed by PCR. This sample was sequenced with an Illumina HiSeq 2500. To normalize quantification of the TCRbeta repertoire, the TCR libraries were built with molecular barcoding that relied on unique molecular identifiers. TCRdb took the public reads, trimmed them with fastp at Q25, ran MiXCR for clone calling and kept in-frame beta chains. Each record represents a unique CDR3 protein, reported with the most common genes and DNA among its rows. The sample table lists about 27,000 distinct CDR3 sequences, about 5.8% of them with a count of one. The ten largest clones take up about 7% of the sample.

From the cysteine through the phenylalanine, the CDR3 covers 15 amino acids. The read is trimmed to its CDR3 DNA, 45 bases read in frame from base 1. After removal of 5 bases from V and 3 bases from J, the junction retains 12 bases not matched to a gene. The CDR1 and CDR2 encoded by the germline V gene are SQVTM and ANQGSEA. The starting material was PBMCs, mostly from graft donor cells, obtained 180 days after TCRalphabeta/CD19-depleted stem cell transplant. The chain links TRBV29-1 with TRBJ2-5; the junction holds 7 bases that match TRBD2. This clonotype was obtained from a male patient younger than 18 who had a stem cell transplant for acute myeloid leukemia, so the T cells may come from the graft donor. The CDR3 is CSVRASGTLKETQYF. The DNA sequence is given as TGCAGCGTTCGGGCTAGCGGCACCCTGAAAGAGACCCAGTACTTC.